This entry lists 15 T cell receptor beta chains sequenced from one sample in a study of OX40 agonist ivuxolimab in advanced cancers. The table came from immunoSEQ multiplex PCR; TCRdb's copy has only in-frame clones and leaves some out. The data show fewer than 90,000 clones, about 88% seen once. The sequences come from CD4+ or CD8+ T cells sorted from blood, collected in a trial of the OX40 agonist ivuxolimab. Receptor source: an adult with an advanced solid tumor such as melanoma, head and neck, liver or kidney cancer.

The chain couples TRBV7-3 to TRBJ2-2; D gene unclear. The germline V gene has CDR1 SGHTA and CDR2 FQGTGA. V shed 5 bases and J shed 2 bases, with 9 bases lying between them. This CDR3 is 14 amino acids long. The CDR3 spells CASSPGYNTGELFF. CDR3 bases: TGTGCCAGCAGCCCCGGCTACAACACCGGGGAGCTGTTTTTT.

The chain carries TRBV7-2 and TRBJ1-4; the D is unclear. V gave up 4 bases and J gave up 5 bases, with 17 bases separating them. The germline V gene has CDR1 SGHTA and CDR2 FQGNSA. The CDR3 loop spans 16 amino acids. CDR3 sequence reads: CASSSRHTGWNEKLFF. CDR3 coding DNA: TGTGCCAGCAGCTCGCGGCACACGGGTTGGAATGAAAAACTGTTTTTT.

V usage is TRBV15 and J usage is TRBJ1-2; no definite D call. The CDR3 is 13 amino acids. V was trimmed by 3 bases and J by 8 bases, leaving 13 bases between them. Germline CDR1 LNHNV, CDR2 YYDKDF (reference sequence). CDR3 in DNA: TGTGCCACCAGCAGGAGACTGGTCGGGGGCTACACCTTC. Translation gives CATSRRLVGGYTF.

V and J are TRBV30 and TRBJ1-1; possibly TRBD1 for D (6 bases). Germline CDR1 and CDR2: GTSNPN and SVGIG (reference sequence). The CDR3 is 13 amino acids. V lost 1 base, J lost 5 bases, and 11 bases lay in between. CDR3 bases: TGTGCCTGGAGTGGGGAAGGGGGAACTGAAGCTTTCTTT. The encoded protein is CAWSGEGGTEAFF.

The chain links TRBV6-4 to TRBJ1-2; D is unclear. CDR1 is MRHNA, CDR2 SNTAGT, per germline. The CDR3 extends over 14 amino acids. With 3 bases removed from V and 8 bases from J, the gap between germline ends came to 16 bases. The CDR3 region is CASSEEAAVGGYTF. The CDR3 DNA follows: TGTGCCAGCAGTGAAGAGGCCGCGGTGGGAGGCTACACCTTC.

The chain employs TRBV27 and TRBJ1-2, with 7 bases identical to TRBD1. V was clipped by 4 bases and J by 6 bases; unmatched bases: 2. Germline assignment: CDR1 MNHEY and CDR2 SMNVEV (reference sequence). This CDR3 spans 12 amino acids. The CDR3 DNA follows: TGTGCCAGCAGTTCAGGGGGGAATGGCTACACCTTC. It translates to CASSSGGNGYTF.

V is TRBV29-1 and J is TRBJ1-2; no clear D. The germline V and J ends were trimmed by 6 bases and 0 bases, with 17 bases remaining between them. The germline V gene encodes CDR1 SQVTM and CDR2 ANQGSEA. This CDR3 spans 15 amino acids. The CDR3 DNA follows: TGCAGCGTGGGCGGGATGGTAGGGTCTAACTATGGCTACACCTTC. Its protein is CSVGGMVGSNYGYTF.

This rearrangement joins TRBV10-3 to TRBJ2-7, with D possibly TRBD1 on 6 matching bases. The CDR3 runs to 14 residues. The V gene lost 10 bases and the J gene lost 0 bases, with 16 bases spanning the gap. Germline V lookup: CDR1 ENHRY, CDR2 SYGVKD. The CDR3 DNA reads TGTGCCACTTCAAGTAGGGGGAGCTCCTACGAGCAGTACTTC. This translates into CATSSRGSSYEQYF.

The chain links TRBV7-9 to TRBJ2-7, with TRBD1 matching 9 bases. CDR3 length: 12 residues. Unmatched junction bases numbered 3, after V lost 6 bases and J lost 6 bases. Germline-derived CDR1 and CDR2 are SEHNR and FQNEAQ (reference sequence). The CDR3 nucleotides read TGTGCCAGCAGGAAGACAGGGGGCGAGCAGTACTTC. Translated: CASRKTGGEQYF.

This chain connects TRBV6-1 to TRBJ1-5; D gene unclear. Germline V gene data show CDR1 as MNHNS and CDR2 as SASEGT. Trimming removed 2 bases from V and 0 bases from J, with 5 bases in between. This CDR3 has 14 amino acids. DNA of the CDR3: TGTGCCAGCAGTGAAAATTATAGCAATCAGCCCCAGCATTTT. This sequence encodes CASSENYSNQPQHF.

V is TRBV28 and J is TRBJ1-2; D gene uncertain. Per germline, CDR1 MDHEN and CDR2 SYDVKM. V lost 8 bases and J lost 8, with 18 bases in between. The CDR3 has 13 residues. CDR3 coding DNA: TGTGCCAGCGCTAGTGGGAATTATCAGGGCTACACCTTC. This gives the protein CASASGNYQGYTF.

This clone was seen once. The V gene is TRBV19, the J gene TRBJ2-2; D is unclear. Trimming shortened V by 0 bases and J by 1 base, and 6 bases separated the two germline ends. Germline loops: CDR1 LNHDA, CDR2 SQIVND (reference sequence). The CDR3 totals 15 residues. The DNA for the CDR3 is TGTGCCAGTAGTATAGATCGAAGGAACACCGGGGAGCTGTTTTTT. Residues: CASSIDRRNTGELFF.

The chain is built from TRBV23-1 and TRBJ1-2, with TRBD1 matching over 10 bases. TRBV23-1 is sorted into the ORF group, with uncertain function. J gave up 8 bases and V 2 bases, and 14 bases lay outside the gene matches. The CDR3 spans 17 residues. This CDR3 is CASSQKPGRQGAHGYTF. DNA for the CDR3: TGCGCCAGCAGTCAAAAACCCGGGAGACAGGGGGCGCACGGCTACACCTTC.

The CDR3 bases are TGTGCCAGCAGCCCCCCCGGGGTATTGGACACCGGGGAGCTGTTTTTT. Its translation is CASSPPGVLDTGELFF. J is TRBJ2-2 and V is TRBV5-8, with D tentatively TRBD2 (5 bases). CDR1 is SGHTS and CDR2 is YDEGEE in the germline V gene. V dropped 4 bases and J dropped 3 bases, with 16 bases sitting between them. CDR3 length equals 16 residues.

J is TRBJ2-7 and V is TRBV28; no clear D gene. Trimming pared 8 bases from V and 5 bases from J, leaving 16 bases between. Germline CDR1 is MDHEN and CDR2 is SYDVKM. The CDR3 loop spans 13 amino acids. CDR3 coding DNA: TGTGCCAGCCGGTCCTCGGCAGGTCACGAGCAGTACTTC. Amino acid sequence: CASRSSAGHEQYF.